The 14 T cell receptor beta chains reported below all come from one sample, sequenced in a study of T cells in Graves' hyperthyroidism and ophthalmopathy. The TCR beta CDR3 regions underwent amplification using RNA transcripts as the source. A first-round RT-PCR of the TCR CDR3 used the HTBI primer set. TCRdb called the multiplex PCR reads again in MiXCR, with one record for every CDR3 protein. The sample has about 260,000 distinct CDR3 sequences, roughly 15% seen once; the top ten hold about 29%. The sample comprised blood. The receptors originated from a woman under 30 with Graves' ophthalmopathy.

This clonotype was seen many times. The chain employs TRBV28 and TRBJ1-5, with D perhaps matching TRBD1 (6 bases). The CDR3 covers 13 residues. The V and J ends lost 6 bases and 3 bases respectively, with 9 bases between them. Per germline, CDR1 MDHEN and CDR2 SYDVKM. CDR3 coding DNA: TGTGCCAGCAGGACAGGTACCAATCAGCCCCAGCATTTT. Its protein is CASRTGTNQPQHF.

This clonotype was detected ten times or more. This chain connects TRBV7-9 to TRBJ1-2; D is possibly TRBD1 (6 bases). Trimming pared 8 bases from V and 8 bases from J, leaving 18 bases between. Germline CDR1 reads SEHNR; CDR2 reads FQNEAQ (reference sequence). The CDR3 covers 13 residues. In DNA form, the CDR3 reads TGTGCCAGCGGGCCGGTGGGGGGGCCGGGCTACACCTTC. The encoded protein is CASGPVGGPGYTF. The variable domain in full, completed from reference TRBV7-9 and TRBJ1-2, reads DTGVSQNPRHKITKRGQNVTFRCDPISEHNRLYWYRQTLGQGPEFLTYFQNEAQLEKSRLLSDRFSAERPKGSFSTLEIQRTEQGDSAMYLCASGPVGGPGYTFGSGTRLTVV.

This clonotype was counted many times. The genes are TRBV11-2 and TRBJ2-5, with 10 bases matching TRBD1. This CDR3 contains 15 residues. The germline V gene has CDR1 SGHAT and CDR2 FQNNGV. The V and J ends lost 5 bases and 5 bases, in that order; junction bases with no gene match: 8. This CDR3 reads CASSPTGGSGETQYF. In DNA form, the CDR3 reads TGTGCCAGCAGCCCGACAGGGGGCAGCGGTGAGACCCAGTACTTC. Full variable domain (remainder filled in from reference TRBV11-2 and TRBJ2-5): EAGVAQSPRYKIIEKRQSVAFWCNPISGHATLYWYQQILGQGPKLLIQFQNNGVVDDSQLPKDRFSAERLKGVDSTLKIQPAKLEDSAVYLCASSPTGGSGETQYFGPGTRLLVL.

This clonotype was seen repeatedly, ten times or more. The rearrangement uses TRBV20-1 and TRBJ1-4; D is unresolved. The CDR3 is 14 amino acids. V lost 5 bases and J 0 bases, leaving 10 bases between the germline ends. Germline V gene data show CDR1 as DFQATT and CDR2 as SNEGSKA (reference sequence). The CDR3 sequence: CSALRKATNEKLFF. The CDR3 nucleotides read TGCAGTGCTCTCCGAAAGGCAACTAATGAAAAACTGTTTTTT.

Ten or more counts support this clonotype. The chain recombines TRBV15 with TRBJ1-1; a weak D match, TRBD1 (6 bases). The CDR3 has 13 residues. Trimming left V 4 bases short and J 1 base short, with 7 bases between. The germline V gene has CDR1 LNHNV and CDR2 YYDKDF (reference sequence). CDR3 region: CATSIRGNTEAFF. The CDR3 DNA reads as TGTGCCACCAGCATCAGGGGGAACACTGAAGCTTTCTTT.

Ten or more counts support this clonotype. This rearrangement joins TRBV19 to TRBJ1-1; weak D call: TRBD1 (5 bases). The CDR3 loop spans 13 amino acids. CDR1 and CDR2 (germline): LNHDA, SQIVND (reference sequence). The V end was cut by 6 bases, the J end by 0 bases, with 8 bases between. This CDR3 reads CASRTQVNTEAFF. CDR3 coding DNA: TGTGCCAGTAGGACACAGGTGAACACTGAAGCTTTCTTT.

This clonotype showed up many times. The V and J genes are TRBV28 and TRBJ2-7, with D perhaps TRBD1 or TRBD2 (5 bases each). This CDR3 is 15 amino acids long. Germline-derived CDR1 and CDR2 are MDHEN and SYDVKM. Trimming took off 10 bases at V and 4 bases at J, with 23 bases between the two ends. The CDR3 nucleotides are TGTGCCACCTCTCAATGGGGGAGTTCGTCGTACGAGCAGTACTTC. Translated, it gives CATSQWGSSSYEQYF.

The rearrangement uses TRBV5-1 and TRBJ2-1; TRBD2 agrees at 13 bases. The CDR3 has 18 amino acids. V lost 2 bases and J lost 1; bases outside the gene matches: 6. From germline, CDR1 is SGHRS and CDR2 YFSETQ. CDR3 protein: CASSLKGLAGQSYNEQFF. The CDR3 DNA is TGCGCCAGCAGCTTAAAGGGACTAGCGGGACAATCCTACAATGAGCAGTTCTTC.

The table lists this clonotype with many counts. This sequence joins TRBV3-1 and TRBJ2-7; 11 bases are a match to TRBD1. Per the germline V gene, CDR1 is LGHDT and CDR2 is YNNKEL (reference sequence). The CDR3 runs to 15 residues. The ends lost 3 bases at V and 2 bases at J; junction bases unmatched: 3. The CDR3 reads CASSHGQGAPYEQYF. The CDR3 DNA is TGTGCCAGCAGCCACGGACAGGGGGCTCCCTACGAGCAGTACTTC.

At least ten counts were recorded for this clonotype. The CDR3 DNA reads as TGTGCCTGGAGGGGAAGGAACACCGGGGAGCTGTTTTTT. Its protein is CAWRGRNTGELFF. J is TRBJ2-2 and V is TRBV30; D call uncertain. This CDR3 has 13 residues. Trimming pared 3 bases from V and 1 base from J, leaving 6 bases between. Germline CDR1 and CDR2: GTSNPN and SVGIG (reference sequence).

This clonotype was detected many times. The chain has TRBV2 and TRBJ1-2; no reliable D call. The CDR3 contains 14 residues. Germline V gene data show CDR1 as SNHLY and CDR2 as FYNNEI. Deletions cut 2 bases from V and 4 bases from J, with 11 bases between. The CDR3 nucleotides read TGTGCCAGCAGTGAAAACGGAAGTCTCTATGGCTACACCTTC. This gives the protein CASSENGSLYGYTF.

In this sample, this clonotype turned up many times. The chain couples TRBV4-1 to TRBJ1-6; a weak D match, TRBD1 (5 bases). CDR1 and CDR2 (germline): MGHRA, YSYEKL. The CDR3 length is 14 residues. Between the trimmed V and J ends, which lost 1 base and 7 bases, there was a span of 8 bases. This chain's CDR3 is CASSQVGGNSPLHF. CDR3 nucleotides: TGCGCCAGCAGCCAAGTCGGGGGGAATTCACCCCTCCACTTT.

This clonotype was counted ten times or more. The chain recombines TRBV27 with TRBJ1-6; tentatively, D is TRBD1 (5 bases). Germline-derived CDR1 and CDR2 are MNHEY and SMNVEV (reference sequence). Trimming removed 3 bases at V and 8 bases at J, with 8 bases between. This CDR3 is 13 amino acids long. The CDR3 DNA follows: TGTGCCAGCAGTTTGGGCAGGGATTCACCCCTCCACTTT. It translates to CASSLGRDSPLHF.

This clonotype was observed many times. The chain carries TRBV20-1 and TRBJ1-1; D may be TRBD1 (6 bases). The germline V gene has CDR1 DFQATT and CDR2 SNEGSKA (reference sequence). Trimming took 1 base from V and 3 from J, leaving 15 bases between them. The CDR3 loop spans 15 amino acids. The CDR3, as DNA: TGCAGTGCTAGAGGGGGGCAAAGTGAGTACACTGAAGCTTTCTTT. Its protein product is CSARGGQSEYTEAFF.